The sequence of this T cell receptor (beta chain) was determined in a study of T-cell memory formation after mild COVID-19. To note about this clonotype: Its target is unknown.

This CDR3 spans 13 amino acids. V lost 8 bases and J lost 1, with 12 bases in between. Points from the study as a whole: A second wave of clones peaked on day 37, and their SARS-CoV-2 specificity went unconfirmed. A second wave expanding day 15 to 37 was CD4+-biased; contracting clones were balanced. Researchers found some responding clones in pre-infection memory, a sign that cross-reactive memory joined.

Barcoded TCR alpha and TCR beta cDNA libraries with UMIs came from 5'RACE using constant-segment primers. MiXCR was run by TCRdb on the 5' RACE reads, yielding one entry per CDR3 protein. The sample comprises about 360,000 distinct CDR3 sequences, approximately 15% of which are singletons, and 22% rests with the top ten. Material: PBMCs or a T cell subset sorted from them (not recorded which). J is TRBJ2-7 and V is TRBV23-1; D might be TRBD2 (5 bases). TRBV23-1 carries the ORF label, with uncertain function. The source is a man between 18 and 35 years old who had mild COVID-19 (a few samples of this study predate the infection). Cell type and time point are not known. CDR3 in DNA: TGCGCCAGCTCCCCCTCGGGGTCCTACGAGCAGTACGTC. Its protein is CASSPSGSYEQYV.